The T cell receptor (beta chain) described here comes from a study of blood T cell repertoires in COVID-19 (TCRdb year 2020). Context from the whole study: Samples covering the acute and convalescent phases of COVID-19 were provided by collaborators in the United States, Italy and Spain. Samples came from the ongoing ImmuneRACE study (first 160 participants) plus 1,254 subjects from 6 global collaborators. Where available, HLA class I and class II types were taken from metadata supplied by the sample provider and were not determined by assay-based typing. The repertoires were made available in a free public database intended to serve as a resource for research on the immune response to SARS-CoV-2. Deeply sampled blood TCRbeta repertoires from subjects exposed to, actively infected with, or recovered from COVID-19 were included in the dataset. The material from the prospective study consisted of cDNA or gDNA derived from T cells, B-cell-depleted T cells, or PBMCs. Sample metadata almost always included a de-identified subject ID, COVID-19 status, age in years and sex.

Beyond this particular receptor, the publication reports: The amount of clinical and demographic metadata varied by source and participant and was provided uncurated.

The immunoSEQ Assay, a bias-controlled multiplex PCR, was used to amplify TCRbeta CDR3 regions from genomic DNA. The paper's data handling went like this. Nucleated cell counts per sample were estimated from amplification of reference gene primers within the assay. Sequence reads were collapsed and filtered to measure the absolute abundance of every unique TCRbeta CDR3 rearrangement. For each sample, productive Simpson clonality was calculated as the square root of Simpson's diversity index over productive rearrangements. As stored in TCRdb, this immuneACCESS dataset retains in-frame rearrangements with V and J assigned. A fraction of the clones does not appear; measured against another copy, unresolved V genes explain less than half of the discrepancy, and the remainder lacks a known reason. D and trimming were read from the DNA, whereas the V and J calls and clone size are those reported in that table. In this sample the table shows 100,000 to 110,000 clones, 88% of which occur a single time. Roughly 4.7% of the sample is held by the ten biggest clonotypes.

Collaborating institutions collected whole blood in K2EDTA tubes following their own protocols. For TCRbeta analysis, collaborator samples were shipped as frozen whole blood, as isolated PBMCs, or as DNA extracted from either sample type. Remarks on this clone: Its antigen remains unidentified. No quality values exist for individual bases; no much larger clone is one base distant.

This clonotype was sampled from a human donor in a cohort sampled during active COVID-19. The sequenced material came from peripheral blood.

The DNA sequence is given as TGTGCCAGCAGTGAAACTTTGACGAACACCGGGGAGCTGTTTTTT. Its translation is CASSETLTNTGELFF. The receptor chain draws on TRBV6-1 and TRBJ2-2, with the D gene not confidently named. A distance of 7 bases separates the germline ends of V and J, which lose 2 bases and 0 bases respectively. Inclusive of the bounding cysteine and phenylalanine, the CDR3 is 15 residues long. The CDR3 DNA has 45 bases and is translated from base 1. The germline V gene sets CDR1 to MNHNS and CDR2 to SASEGT.